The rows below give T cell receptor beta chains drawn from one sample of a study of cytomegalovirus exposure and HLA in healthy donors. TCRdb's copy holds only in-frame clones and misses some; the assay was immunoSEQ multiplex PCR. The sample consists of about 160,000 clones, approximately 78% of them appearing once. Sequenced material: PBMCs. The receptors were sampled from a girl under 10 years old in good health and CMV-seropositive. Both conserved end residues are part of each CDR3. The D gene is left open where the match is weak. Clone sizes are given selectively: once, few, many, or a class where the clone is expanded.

cdr3_nt: TGTGCCATCAGTGAGTCGGGGACAGGCAGAGGCAATCAGCCCCAGCATTTT
cdr3_aa: CAISESGTGRGNQPQHF
d_call: TRBD1
j_call: TRBJ1-5
cdr3_length: 17
clone_size: once
v_call: TRBV10-3

cdr3_nt: TGTGCCAGCAGCCCGGGACAGGCTCATGAAAAACTGTTTTTT
cdr3_aa: CASSPGQAHEKLFF
d_call: TRBD1
j_call: TRBJ1-4
cdr3_length: 14
clone_size: NA
v_call: TRBV5-5

cdr3_nt: TGTGCCAGTAGTAGGGCCGGGACAGGGGGCCGCAATCAGCCCCAGCATTTT
cdr3_aa: CASSRAGTGGRNQPQHF
d_call: TRBD1
j_call: TRBJ1-5
cdr3_length: 17
clone_size: NA
v_call: TRBV19

cdr3_nt: TGTGCCAGCAGTGCTCCGGGGGAATTTGAAAAACTGTTTTTT
cdr3_aa: CASSAPGEFEKLFF
d_call: NA
j_call: TRBJ1-4
cdr3_length: 14
clone_size: NA
v_call: TRBV28

cdr3_nt: TGTGCCAGCAGTTTTTCAGGGGGCGGTTGGAACACTGAAGCTTTCTTT
cdr3_aa: CASSFSGGGWNTEAFF
d_call: TRBD1
j_call: TRBJ1-1
cdr3_length: 16
clone_size: once
v_call: TRBV28

cdr3_nt: TGTGCCAGCAGCCGGGGACAGAACTATGGCTACACCTTC
cdr3_aa: CASSRGQNYGYTF
d_call: TRBD1
j_call: TRBJ1-2
cdr3_length: 13
clone_size: NA
v_call: TRBV14

cdr3_nt: TGTGCCAGCAGCTTGCGGGTTAGCGGGAGACTAAAGGGGGAGCAGTACTTC
cdr3_aa: CASSLRVSGRLKGEQYF
d_call: TRBD2
j_call: TRBJ2-7
cdr3_length: 17
clone_size: NA
v_call: TRBV5-4

cdr3_nt: TGTGCCAGCAGTTTAGTAGGACAGGGAGGCGAGACCCAGTACTTC
cdr3_aa: CASSLVGQGGETQYF
d_call: TRBD1
j_call: TRBJ2-5
cdr3_length: 15
clone_size: NA
v_call: TRBV27

cdr3_nt: TGTGCCAGCGAGGACACTTATTCCTACAATGAGCAGTTCTTC
cdr3_aa: CASEDTYSYNEQFF
d_call: NA
j_call: TRBJ2-1
cdr3_length: 14
clone_size: NA
v_call: TRBV6-1

cdr3_nt: TGTGCCAGCTCACCTAAACAACGAAGGGGTTCCAAAAACATTCAGTACTTC
cdr3_aa: CASSPKQRRGSKNIQYF
d_call: NA
j_call: TRBJ2-4
cdr3_length: 17
clone_size: once
v_call: TRBV18

cdr3_nt: TGTGCCTGGAGTTCCGGGACAGGGCAGGTTTGGAATCAGCCCCAGCATTTT
cdr3_aa: CAWSSGTGQVWNQPQHF
d_call: TRBD1
j_call: TRBJ1-5
cdr3_length: 17
clone_size: NA
v_call: TRBV30

cdr3_nt: TGTGCCAGCAGCCAAGAGGGAGGGGGTAGAGCTTTCTTT
cdr3_aa: CASSQEGGGRAFF
d_call: NA
j_call: TRBJ1-1
cdr3_length: 13
clone_size: NA
v_call: TRBV4-2

cdr3_nt: TGCGCCAGCAGCCACCCTCCGGGGAGCACTGAAGCTTTCTTT
cdr3_aa: CASSHPPGSTEAFF
d_call: NA
j_call: TRBJ1-1
cdr3_length: 14
clone_size: NA
v_call: TRBV4-1

cdr3_nt: TGCAGCGCCTTGACAGAACAGTACGAGCAGTACTTC
cdr3_aa: CSALTEQYEQYF
d_call: NA
j_call: TRBJ2-7
cdr3_length: 12
clone_size: NA
v_call: TRBV29-1

cdr3_nt: TGTGCCTGGCAGGGGTCGGGTCAGCCCCAGCATTTT
cdr3_aa: CAWQGSGQPQHF
d_call: NA
j_call: TRBJ1-5
cdr3_length: 12
clone_size: NA
v_call: TRBV30

cdr3_nt: TGTGCCAGCAGTGAACTAGCGGGAGACACCGGGGAGCTGTTTTTT
cdr3_aa: CASSELAGDTGELFF
d_call: TRBD2
j_call: TRBJ2-2
cdr3_length: 15
clone_size: few
v_call: TRBV6-1

cdr3_nt: TGTGCCACCTATTACAGGGGGCGTGGGGCCAACGTCCTGACTTTC
cdr3_aa: CATYYRGRGANVLTF
d_call: TRBD1
j_call: TRBJ2-6
cdr3_length: 15
clone_size: NA
v_call: TRBV6-5

cdr3_nt: TGTGCCAGTAGTATCCCCTACAGGGGAGTTAATCAGCCCCAGCATTTT
cdr3_aa: CASSIPYRGVNQPQHF
d_call: TRBD1
j_call: TRBJ1-5
cdr3_length: 16
clone_size: few
v_call: TRBV19

cdr3_nt: TGTGCCATCAGCTCCGGGCTAGCGGGAGGGGTGACCTACGAGCAGTACTTC
cdr3_aa: CAISSGLAGGVTYEQYF
d_call: TRBD2
j_call: TRBJ2-7
cdr3_length: 17
clone_size: NA
v_call: TRBV10-3

cdr3_nt: TGTGCCTGGAGTGTAGGCCCGGGGCAGCCCCAGCATTTT
cdr3_aa: CAWSVGPGQPQHF
d_call: NA
j_call: TRBJ1-5
cdr3_length: 13
clone_size: NA
v_call: TRBV30

cdr3_nt: TGTGCCAGCTCCTTTGTGTCGGGAGGTAATAATTCACCCCTCCACTTT
cdr3_aa: CASSFVSGGNNSPLHF
d_call: NA
j_call: TRBJ1-6
cdr3_length: 16
clone_size: NA
v_call: TRBV28

cdr3_nt: TGCGCCAGCAGCTTCACAGGTGGTACGTTCGAGCAGTACTTC
cdr3_aa: CASSFTGGTFEQYF
d_call: NA
j_call: TRBJ2-7
cdr3_length: 14
clone_size: NA
v_call: TRBV5-1

cdr3_nt: TGCAGCGTTGAGGACCTACTAGCGGGGAGGACGGGGGAGCAGTACTTC
cdr3_aa: CSVEDLLAGRTGEQYF
d_call: TRBD2
j_call: TRBJ2-7
cdr3_length: 16
clone_size: NA
v_call: TRBV29-1

cdr3_nt: TGTGCCAGCAGCCCTGTGATGTGGCGGGAGGGGACAGATACGCAGTATTTT
cdr3_aa: CASSPVMWREGTDTQYF
d_call: TRBD2
j_call: TRBJ2-3
cdr3_length: 17
clone_size: NA
v_call: TRBV7-9

cdr3_nt: TGCAGCGTTGAAGACAGACTGATTAACTATGGCTACACCTTC
cdr3_aa: CSVEDRLINYGYTF
d_call: NA
j_call: TRBJ1-2
cdr3_length: 14
clone_size: NA
v_call: TRBV29-1

cdr3_nt: TGTGCCGGCAGGGTGGGCACTGAAGCTTTCTTT
cdr3_aa: CAGRVGTEAFF
d_call: NA
j_call: TRBJ1-1
cdr3_length: 11
clone_size: NA
v_call: TRBV30

cdr3_nt: TGTGCCAGCAGTTTGCAGGGGGCAACAGATACGCAGTATTTT
cdr3_aa: CASSLQGATDTQYF
d_call: TRBD1
j_call: TRBJ2-3
cdr3_length: 14
clone_size: NA
v_call: TRBV27

cdr3_nt: TGTGCCAGCAGTGGGTCAGACAGGGACGAGCAGTACTTC
cdr3_aa: CASSGSDRDEQYF
d_call: TRBD1
j_call: TRBJ2-7
cdr3_length: 13
clone_size: NA
v_call: TRBV6-1

cdr3_nt: TGCGCCAGCAGCAGAGGACTAGCGGGGAAGGGGGGTGAGCAGTTCTTC
cdr3_aa: CASSRGLAGKGGEQFF
d_call: TRBD2
j_call: TRBJ2-1
cdr3_length: 16
clone_size: NA
v_call: TRBV5-1

cdr3_nt: TGTGCCAGCAGTTACTCGACAGGGGAATACTATGGCTACACCTTC
cdr3_aa: CASSYSTGEYYGYTF
d_call: TRBD1
j_call: TRBJ1-2
cdr3_length: 15
clone_size: few
v_call: TRBV6-5

cdr3_nt: TGTGCCAGCAGTGCGCCCGGGAGGGCTACCGGGGAGCTGTTTTTT
cdr3_aa: CASSAPGRATGELFF
d_call: TRBD2
j_call: TRBJ2-2
cdr3_length: 15
clone_size: NA
v_call: TRBV6-5

cdr3_nt: TGTGCCAGCAGCGGACATACAGGGTCTTCCTACAATGAGCAGTTCTTC
cdr3_aa: CASSGHTGSSYNEQFF
d_call: NA
j_call: TRBJ2-1
cdr3_length: 16
clone_size: NA
v_call: TRBV7-3

cdr3_nt: TGTGCGCTCGGGGGGAACACTGAAGCTTTCTTT
cdr3_aa: CALGGNTEAFF
d_call: NA
j_call: TRBJ1-1
cdr3_length: 11
clone_size: NA
v_call: TRBV28

cdr3_nt: TGTGCCTGGAGTGGGGGAACTAGCGGGACCCATGAGCAGTTCTTC
cdr3_aa: CAWSGGTSGTHEQFF
d_call: TRBD2
j_call: TRBJ2-1
cdr3_length: 15
clone_size: few
v_call: TRBV30

cdr3_nt: TGTGCCGGGGTAAGGGGGGGTACGAGCAATCAGCCCCAGCATTTT
cdr3_aa: CAGVRGGTSNQPQHF
d_call: NA
j_call: TRBJ1-5
cdr3_length: 15
clone_size: NA
v_call: TRBV21-1

cdr3_nt: TGTGCCAGCAGTCTACGCAGGATCGCTTACAATGAGCAGTTCTTC
cdr3_aa: CASSLRRIAYNEQFF
d_call: NA
j_call: TRBJ2-1
cdr3_length: 15
clone_size: NA
v_call: TRBV27

cdr3_nt: TGTGCCATAACCTCCGAGGGAGGGATAGGAGAGACCCAGTACTTC
cdr3_aa: CAITSEGGIGETQYF
d_call: TRBD2
j_call: TRBJ2-5
cdr3_length: 15
clone_size: NA
v_call: TRBV10-3

cdr3_nt: TGTGCCAGCAGCTTACTAGTGTCGAGTCGGGAGCAGTACTTC
cdr3_aa: CASSLLVSSREQYF
d_call: NA
j_call: TRBJ2-7
cdr3_length: 14
clone_size: NA
v_call: TRBV7-9

cdr3_nt: TGTGCCAGCAGCGTAGAAGAGGGGGCGAGTGAAAAACTGTTTTTT
cdr3_aa: CASSVEEGASEKLFF
d_call: TRBD1
j_call: TRBJ1-4
cdr3_length: 15
clone_size: few
v_call: TRBV9

cdr3_nt: TGCAATCTCAACTATGGCTACACCTTC
cdr3_aa: CNLNYGYTF
d_call: NA
j_call: TRBJ1-2
cdr3_length: 9
clone_size: few
v_call: TRBV29-1

cdr3_nt: TGTGCCAGCAGTTTATACGCTGTGCGGAGTGGGACAGATACGCAGTATTTT
cdr3_aa: CASSLYAVRSGTDTQYF
d_call: NA
j_call: TRBJ2-3
cdr3_length: 17
clone_size: NA
v_call: TRBV28

cdr3_nt: TGTGCCAGCTCACCTTGGGGGGAGGGACCCTACGAGCAGTACTTC
cdr3_aa: CASSPWGEGPYEQYF
d_call: TRBD2
j_call: TRBJ2-7
cdr3_length: 15
clone_size: NA
v_call: TRBV6-5

cdr3_nt: TGTGCCATCAGTGTACCGGTAGCGGGAGGTGGTGCAGATACGCAGTATTTT
cdr3_aa: CAISVPVAGGGADTQYF
d_call: TRBD2
j_call: TRBJ2-3
cdr3_length: 17
clone_size: NA
v_call: TRBV10-3

cdr3_nt: TGTGCCTGGGGGGGACAGGGGGCTACCCTCCCTTATGCTTTCTTT
cdr3_aa: CAWGGQGATLPYAFF
d_call: TRBD1
j_call: TRBJ1-1
cdr3_length: 15
clone_size: NA
v_call: TRBV30

cdr3_nt: TGTGCCAGCAGCCTAGGGACTAGCGGGAGGGCCCTAGAGACCCAGTACTTC
cdr3_aa: CASSLGTSGRALETQYF
d_call: TRBD2
j_call: TRBJ2-5
cdr3_length: 17
clone_size: NA
v_call: TRBV11-2

cdr3_nt: TGTGCCAGCAGCGTAGCTGTCGTGTTGGGGGACTCAAGCTCTGGAAACACCATATATTTT
cdr3_aa: CASSVAVVLGDSSSGNTIYF
d_call: NA
j_call: TRBJ1-3
cdr3_length: 20
clone_size: NA
v_call: TRBV9

cdr3_nt: TGTGCCTGGAGTGGACAGTTCGCTGGCTACACCTTC
cdr3_aa: CAWSGQFAGYTF
d_call: NA
j_call: TRBJ1-2
cdr3_length: 12
clone_size: NA
v_call: TRBV30

cdr3_nt: TGCGCCAGCAGCCCCGGACTAGCGGGAGAGACCTACAATGAGCAGTTCTTC
cdr3_aa: CASSPGLAGETYNEQFF
d_call: TRBD2
j_call: TRBJ2-1
cdr3_length: 17
clone_size: NA
v_call: TRBV5-1

cdr3_nt: TGTGCCAGCTCACCAGGGGTGGAGGGGATCGGAGGCTACACCTTC
cdr3_aa: CASSPGVEGIGGYTF
d_call: NA
j_call: TRBJ1-2
cdr3_length: 15
clone_size: NA
v_call: TRBV18

cdr3_nt: TGTGCCAGCAAAAGACTAGAGGGAGAGACCCAGTACTTC
cdr3_aa: CASKRLEGETQYF
d_call: NA
j_call: TRBJ2-5
cdr3_length: 13
clone_size: NA
v_call: TRBV6-5

cdr3_nt: TGTGCCTGGGACACCGGGACAGGGTACTATGGCTACACCTTC
cdr3_aa: CAWDTGTGYYGYTF
d_call: TRBD1
j_call: TRBJ1-2
cdr3_length: 14
clone_size: NA
v_call: TRBV30

cdr3_nt: TGTGCCAGCAGGAACCCACTAGCGGGAGAGGTTGGGGAACCCTACTTC
cdr3_aa: CASRNPLAGEVGEPYF
d_call: TRBD2
j_call: TRBJ2-5
cdr3_length: 16
clone_size: NA
v_call: TRBV6-4

cdr3_nt: TGTGCCAGCTCACATGGGCCTCAAGAGACCCAGTACTTC
cdr3_aa: CASSHGPQETQYF
d_call: NA
j_call: TRBJ2-5
cdr3_length: 13
clone_size: NA
v_call: TRBV18